What follows is one T cell receptor (beta chain) and its context. This clone's antigen is unknown. Base-call qualities are not available, and no considerably larger clone is one nucleotide away. The collaborating institutions used their own protocols to collect whole blood in K2EDTA tubes. Collaborator samples were shipped for TCRbeta analysis as frozen whole blood, isolated PBMCs, or DNA extracted from either sample type. The data were obtained in a study of blood T cell repertoires in COVID-19 (dated by TCRdb to between 2020 and 2021). General notes on the study: The collaborator samples originated in the United States, Italy and Spain and spanned the acute and convalescent phases of COVID-19. The material from the prospective study consisted of cDNA or gDNA derived from T cells, B-cell-depleted T cells, or PBMCs. The dataset comprised deeply sampled blood TCRbeta repertoires from subjects exposed to, actively infected with, or recovered from COVID-19. The repertoires were released in a freely available public database intended as a resource for research on the immune response to SARS-CoV-2. The samples were drawn from two sources: the first 160 participants of the ongoing ImmuneRACE study, and 950 to 1,500 subjects contributed by 6 global collaborators. Sample metadata almost always included a de-identified subject ID, COVID-19 status, age in years and sex. Where available, HLA class I and class II types were obtained from metadata supplied by the sample provider rather than from assay-based typing. Results the study describes overall, beyond this receptor: The quantity of clinical and demographic metadata differed by source and by participant and was supplied without curation.

TCRbeta CDR3 regions were amplified from genomic DNA using the immunoSEQ Assay, a bias-controlled multiplex PCR. The original methods were these. Within the assay, amplification of reference gene primers was used to estimate how many nucleated cells each sample contained. To quantify the absolute abundance of each unique TCRbeta CDR3 rearrangement, sequence reads were collapsed and filtered. Productive Simpson clonality was computed per sample as the square root of Simpson's diversity index over productive rearrangements. TCRdb provides this immuneACCESS table in a form limited to in-frame rearrangements. Some clones are lacking; in checked studies, under half of them reflect an unresolved V gene, and why the rest are absent is not known. V and J calls and clone size are those listed in that table; D and trimming were worked out from the DNA. The sample yields about 62,000 clones; 80% to 90% were counted once. The ten largest clones represent under 1.5% of the sample.

CDR1 and CDR2, looked up from the germline V gene (reference sequence), are SGHKS and YYEKEE. The V and J ends are trimmed by 4 bases and 3 bases, leaving 10 bases between them. From its cysteine to its phenylalanine, the CDR3 spans 13 amino acids. The read is trimmed to its CDR3 DNA, 39 bases read in frame from base 1. This sequence uses TRBV5-5 and TRBJ1-1; the D region possibly corresponds to TRBD1 (5 bases align). Sequencing was performed on peripheral blood. This clonotype was sampled from a woman aged 80 or over with acute or convalescent COVID-19. The nucleotide sequence is given as TGTGCCAGCAGCACGCAGGGCGACACTGAAGCTTTCTTT. It translates as CASSTQGDTEAFF.